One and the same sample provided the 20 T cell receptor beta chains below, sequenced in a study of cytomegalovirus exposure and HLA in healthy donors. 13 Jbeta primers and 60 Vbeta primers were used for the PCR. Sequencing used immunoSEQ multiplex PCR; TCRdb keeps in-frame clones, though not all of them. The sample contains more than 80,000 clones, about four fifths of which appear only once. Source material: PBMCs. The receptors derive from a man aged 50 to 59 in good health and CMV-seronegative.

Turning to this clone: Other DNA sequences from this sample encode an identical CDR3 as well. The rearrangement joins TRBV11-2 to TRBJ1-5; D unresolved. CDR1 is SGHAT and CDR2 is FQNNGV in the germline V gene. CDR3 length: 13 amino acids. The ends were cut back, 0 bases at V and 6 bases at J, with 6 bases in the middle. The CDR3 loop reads CASSLDRGQPQHF. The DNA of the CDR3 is TGTGCCAGCAGCTTAGATCGCGGTCAGCCCCAGCATTTT. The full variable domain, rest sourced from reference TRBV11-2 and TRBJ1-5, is EAGVAQSPRYKIIEKRQSVAFWCNPISGHATLYWYQQILGQGPKLLIQFQNNGVVDDSQLPKDRFSAERLKGVDSTLKIQPAKLEDSAVYLCASSLDRGQPQHFGDGTRLSIL.

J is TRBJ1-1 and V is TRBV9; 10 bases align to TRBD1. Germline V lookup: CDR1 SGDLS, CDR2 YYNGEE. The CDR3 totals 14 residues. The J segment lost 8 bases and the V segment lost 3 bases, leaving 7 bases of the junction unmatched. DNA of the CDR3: TGTGCCAGCAGCGCCTGGACAGGGGGGGTAGAAGCTTTCTTT. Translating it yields CASSAWTGGVEAFF.

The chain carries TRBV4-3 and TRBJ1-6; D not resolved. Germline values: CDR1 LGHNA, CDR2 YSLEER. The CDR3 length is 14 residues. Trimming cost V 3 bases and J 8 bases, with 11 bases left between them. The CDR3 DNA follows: TGCGCCAGCAGCCAGCTCCGGGAGGATTCACCCCTCCACTTT. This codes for CASSQLREDSPLHF.

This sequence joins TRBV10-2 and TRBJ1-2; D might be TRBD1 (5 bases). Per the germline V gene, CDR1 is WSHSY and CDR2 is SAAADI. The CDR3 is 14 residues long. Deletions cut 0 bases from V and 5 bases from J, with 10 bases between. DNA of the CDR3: TGCGCCAGCAGTGAGTCAGGAGGGGCATATGGCTACACCTTC. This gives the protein CASSESGGAYGYTF.

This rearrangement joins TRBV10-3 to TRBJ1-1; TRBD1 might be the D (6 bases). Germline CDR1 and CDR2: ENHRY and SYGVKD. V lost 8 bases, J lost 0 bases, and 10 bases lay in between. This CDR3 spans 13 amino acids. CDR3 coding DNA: TGTGCCATCGAGGACAGTTTGAACACTGAAGCTTTCTTT. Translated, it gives CAIEDSLNTEAFF.

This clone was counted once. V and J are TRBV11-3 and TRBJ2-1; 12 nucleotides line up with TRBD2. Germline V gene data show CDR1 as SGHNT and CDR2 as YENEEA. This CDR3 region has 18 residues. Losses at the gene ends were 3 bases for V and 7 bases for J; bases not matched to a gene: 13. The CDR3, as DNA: TGTGCCAGCAGCTTTCAGCCACTAGCGGGGGGAACAGGGAATGAGCAGTTCTTC. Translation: CASSFQPLAGGTGNEQFF.

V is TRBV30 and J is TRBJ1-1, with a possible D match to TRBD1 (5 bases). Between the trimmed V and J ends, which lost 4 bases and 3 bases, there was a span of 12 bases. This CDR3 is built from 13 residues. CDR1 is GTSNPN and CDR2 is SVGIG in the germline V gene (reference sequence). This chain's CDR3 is CAWTQGRDTEAFF. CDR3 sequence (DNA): TGTGCCTGGACTCAAGGCAGGGACACTGAAGCTTTCTTT.

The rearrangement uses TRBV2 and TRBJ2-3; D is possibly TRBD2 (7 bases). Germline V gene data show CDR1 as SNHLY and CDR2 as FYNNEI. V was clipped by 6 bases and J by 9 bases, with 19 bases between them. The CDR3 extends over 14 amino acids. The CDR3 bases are TGTGCCAGCAGCGTCCGGGGGGCCGGGGTGACGCAGTATTTT. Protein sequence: CASSVRGAGVTQYF.

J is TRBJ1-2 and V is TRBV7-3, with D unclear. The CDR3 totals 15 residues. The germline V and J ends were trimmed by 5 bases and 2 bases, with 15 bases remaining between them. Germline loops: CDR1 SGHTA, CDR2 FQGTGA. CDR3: CASSPAPGENYGYTF. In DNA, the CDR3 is TGTGCCAGCAGCCCGGCCCCCGGGGAGAACTATGGCTACACCTTC.

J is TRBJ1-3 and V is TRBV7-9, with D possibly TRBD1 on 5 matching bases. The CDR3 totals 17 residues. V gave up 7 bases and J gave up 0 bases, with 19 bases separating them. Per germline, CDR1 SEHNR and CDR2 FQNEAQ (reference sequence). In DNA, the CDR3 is TGTGCCAGCAACCCCCTCGGGACTCCCTTCTCTGGAAACACCATATATTTT. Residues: CASNPLGTPFSGNTIYF. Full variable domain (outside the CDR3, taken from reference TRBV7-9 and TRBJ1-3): DTGVSQNPRHKITKRGQNVTFRCDPISEHNRLYWYRQTLGQGPEFLTYFQNEAQLEKSRLLSDRFSAERPKGSFSTLEIQRTEQGDSAMYLCASNPLGTPFSGNTIYFGEGSWLTVV.

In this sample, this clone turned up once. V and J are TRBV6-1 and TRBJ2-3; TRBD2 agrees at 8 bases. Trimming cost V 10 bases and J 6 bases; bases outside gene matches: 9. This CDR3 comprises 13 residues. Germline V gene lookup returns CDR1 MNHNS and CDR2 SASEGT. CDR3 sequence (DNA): TGTGCCATCCGGGCGGCGGGGGGCGATACGCAGTATTTT. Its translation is CAIRAAGGDTQYF.

The CDR3 sequence: CASSLGQGAQTQYF. DNA of the CDR3: TGCGCCAGCAGCTTGGGACAGGGGGCCCAGACCCAGTACTTC. The chain is built from TRBV5-1 and TRBJ2-5, with 10 bases lining up with TRBD1. The CDR3 totals 14 residues. The trim removed 0 bases at V and 6 bases at J, leaving 2 bases unmatched. Germline V gene sequence: CDR1 SGHRS, CDR2 YFSETQ.

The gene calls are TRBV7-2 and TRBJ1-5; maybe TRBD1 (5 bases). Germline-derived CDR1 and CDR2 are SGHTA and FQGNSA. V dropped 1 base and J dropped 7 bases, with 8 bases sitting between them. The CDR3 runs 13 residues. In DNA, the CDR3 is TGTGCCAGCAGCTTAGAGGGGAGGCAGCCCCAGCATTTT. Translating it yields CASSLEGRQPQHF.

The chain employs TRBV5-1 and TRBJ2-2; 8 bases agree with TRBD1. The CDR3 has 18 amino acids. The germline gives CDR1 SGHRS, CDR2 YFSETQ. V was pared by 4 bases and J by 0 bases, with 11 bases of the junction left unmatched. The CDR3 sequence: CASSLRDRNPSNTGELFF. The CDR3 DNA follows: TGCGCCAGCAGCCTCCGGGACAGGAATCCATCGAACACCGGGGAGCTGTTTTTT.

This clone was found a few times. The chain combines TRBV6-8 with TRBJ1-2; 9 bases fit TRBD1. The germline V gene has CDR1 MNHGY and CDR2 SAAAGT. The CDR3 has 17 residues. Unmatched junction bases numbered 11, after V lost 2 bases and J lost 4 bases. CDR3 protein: CASSYGGTGRCGYGYTF. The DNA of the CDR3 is TGTGCCAGCAGTTACGGCGGGACAGGGCGGTGTGGCTATGGCTACACCTTC.

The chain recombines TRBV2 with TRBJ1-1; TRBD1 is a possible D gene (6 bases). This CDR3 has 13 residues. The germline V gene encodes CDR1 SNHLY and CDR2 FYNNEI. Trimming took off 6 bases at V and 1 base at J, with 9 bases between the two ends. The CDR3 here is CASSDRRNTEAFF. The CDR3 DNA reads TGTGCCAGCAGCGACAGGCGGAACACTGAAGCTTTCTTT.

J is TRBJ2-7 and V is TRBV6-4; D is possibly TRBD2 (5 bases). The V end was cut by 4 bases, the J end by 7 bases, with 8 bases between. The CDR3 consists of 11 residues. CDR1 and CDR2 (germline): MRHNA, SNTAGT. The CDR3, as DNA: TGTGCCAGCAGTGTCAGGAGGGAGCAGTACTTC. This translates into CASSVRREQYF.

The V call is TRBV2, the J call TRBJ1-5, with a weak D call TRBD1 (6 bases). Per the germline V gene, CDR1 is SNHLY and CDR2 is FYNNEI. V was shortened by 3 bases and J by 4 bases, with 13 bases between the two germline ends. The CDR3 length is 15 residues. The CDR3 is CASSDIPQGNQPQHF. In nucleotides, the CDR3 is TGTGCCAGCAGTGATATCCCACAGGGTAATCAGCCCCAGCATTTT.

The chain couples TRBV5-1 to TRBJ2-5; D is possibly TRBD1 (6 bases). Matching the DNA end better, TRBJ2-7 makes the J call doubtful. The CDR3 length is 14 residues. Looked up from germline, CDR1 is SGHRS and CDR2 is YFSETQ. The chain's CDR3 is CASSLGQVSYEQYF. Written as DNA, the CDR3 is TGCGCCAGCAGCTTGGGACAGGTTTCCTACGAGCAGTACTTC.

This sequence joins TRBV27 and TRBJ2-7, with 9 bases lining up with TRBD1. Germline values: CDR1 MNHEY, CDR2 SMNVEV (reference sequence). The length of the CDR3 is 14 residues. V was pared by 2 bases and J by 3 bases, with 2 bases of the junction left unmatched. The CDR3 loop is CASSLGQGFYEQYF. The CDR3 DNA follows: TGTGCCAGCAGTTTAGGACAGGGGTTCTACGAGCAGTACTTC.